A selection of T cell receptor beta chains follows, all from one sample in a study of a mutant IDH1 vaccine in newly diagnosed glioma. Some clones are missing from TCRdb's copy, which holds only in-frame ones; the method was immunoSEQ multiplex PCR. The sample shows roughly 34,000 clones, approximately 92% of them seen only once. These TCRs are of unknown antigen specificity. The sequencing here drew on PBMCs, taken from a glioma patient whose treatment included an IDH1 peptide vaccine. The origin of the receptors is a middle-aged woman with glioma. The CDR3 runs from the conserved cysteine through the conserved F or W. A D gene is named only where the DNA matches it firmly. Clone size is not always given. Where it is, it says once, few, many or a class for expanded clones.

. | TRBJ1-5 | . | TRBV4-1 | TGCGCCAGCAGCCAAGACGACGTACTGGGTAATCAGCCCCAGCATTTT | CASSQDDVLGNQPQHF
. | TRBJ1-1 | TRBD1 | TRBV4-1 | TGCGCCAGCAGCCAAGATACAGGGGGCACTGAAGCTTTCTTT | CASSQDTGGTEAFF
. | TRBJ1-1 | . | TRBV18 | TGTGCCAGCTCCCGTCTAGTTGGGGGGAGACAAAACACTGAAGCTTTCTTT | CASSRLVGGRQNTEAFF
. | TRBJ2-7 | . | TRBV7-9 | TGTGCCAGCAGCGGGCGTACCTACGAGCAGTACTTC | CASSGRTYEQYF
. | TRBJ2-7 | . | TRBV2 | TGTGCCAGAGCAGTAACTAGCCGTCGTTACGAGCAGTACTTC | CARAVTSRRYEQYF
. | TRBJ2-5 | TRBD1 | TRBV6-6 | TGTGCCAGCAGTTACTCGTCGGGACAGGGGGCGGAGACCCAGTACTTC | CASSYSSGQGAETQYF
once | TRBJ1-1 | . | TRBV9 | TGTGCCAGCAGCGTAGACCGGGGGGGGAACACTGAAGCTTTCTTT | CASSVDRGGNTEAFF
. | TRBJ1-5 | TRBD1 | TRBV10-3 | TGTGCCATCAGCCTGACAGGGGGTCAGCCCCAGCATTTT | CAISLTGGQPQHF
. | TRBJ1-1 | . | TRBV10-1 | TGCGCCAGCAGTGAGGCGGAATTCAGTGAAGCTTTCTTT | CASSEAEFSEAFF
. | TRBJ1-1 | TRBD1 | TRBV2 | TGTGCCAGCAGTCGACAGGGAACTGAAGCTTTCTTT | CASSRQGTEAFF
. | TRBJ1-2 | . | TRBV5-1 | TGCGCCAGCAGCGCCTCAGGGGTTCACTATGGCTACACCTTC | CASSASGVHYGYTF
. | TRBJ2-5 | TRBD1 | TRBV15 | TGTGCCACTGTCAGACAGGGGGCGGAAGAGACCCAGTACTTC | CATVRQGAEETQYF
. | TRBJ1-2 | . | TRBV4-1 | TGCGCCAGCAGCCAAGGGTGGTCGGCTCCTAACTATGGCTACACCTTC | CASSQGWSAPNYGYTF
. | TRBJ2-2 | . | TRBV4-3 | TGCGCCAGCAGCCAAGCTGGGAACCGGAACACCGGGGAGCTGTTTTTT | CASSQAGNRNTGELFF
. | TRBJ2-7 | TRBD1 | TRBV7-9 | TGTGCCAGCAGCTCATGGGGACAGGCAAACTACGAGCAGTACTTC | CASSSWGQANYEQYF
. | TRBJ1-2 | TRBD1 | TRBV6-6 | TGTGCCAGCAGCGACAGGGTAACCTATGGCTACACCTTC | CASSDRVTYGYTF
. | TRBJ2-2 | TRBD2 | TRBV9 | TGTGCCAGCAGCGCCGGACTAGCGGGACCGAACACCGGGGAGCTGTTTTTT | CASSAGLAGPNTGELFF
. | TRBJ2-1 | . | TRBV2 | TGTGCCGGCCGGGACACAAACTACAATGAGCAGTTCTTC | CAGRDTNYNEQFF
. | TRBJ1-6 | TRBD1 | TRBV6-1 | TGTGCCAGCAGTGAGAACAGGGGCAATAATTCACCCCTCCACTTT | CASSENRGNNSPLHF
. | TRBJ1-5 | . | TRBV10-3 | TGTGCCATCAGTGAAGTGGGTTATAGCAATCAGCCCCAGCATTTT | CAISEVGYSNQPQHF
once | TRBJ2-1 | TRBD1 | TRBV7-2 | TGTGCCAGCAGCCCCGGGACAGGGGCCTACAATGAGCAGTTCTTC | CASSPGTGAYNEQFF
. | TRBJ1-5 | . | TRBV18 | TGTGCCAGCTCACCGGTGCATAGCAATCAGCCCCAGCATTTT | CASSPVHSNQPQHF
. | TRBJ1-1 | . | TRBV7-9 | TGTGCCAGCAGCTTAGCAGCCAGACCGAACACTGAAGCTTTCTTT | CASSLAARPNTEAFF
. | TRBJ2-7 | TRBD2 | TRBV12-5 | TGTGCTAGTGGTTTGGTACGTAGCGGGGGGGCGAACGAGCAGTACTTC | CASGLVRSGGANEQYF
. | TRBJ2-7 | TRBD2 | TRBV5-1 | TGCGCCAGCAGCTTGGGGGCTAGCGGGGCCTTCTACGAGCAGTACTTC | CASSLGASGAFYEQYF
. | TRBJ2-7 | . | TRBV10-1 | TGCGCCACGTCGAAGGGTCCTTCCGAGGGGCAGTACTTC | CATSKGPSEGQYF
. | TRBJ1-5 | . | TRBV19 | TGTGCCACCCGGGGGAATTCCCATAGCAATCAGCCCCAGCATTTT | CATRGNSHSNQPQHF
. | TRBJ2-7 | TRBD2 | TRBV2 | TGTGCCAGCAGATTCGGGGCTAGCGGTATCAACGAGCAGTACTTC | CASRFGASGINEQYF
. | TRBJ2-3 | . | TRBV6-6 | TGTGCCACTAGAGGCGGGGAATACGGCACAGATACGCAGTATTTT | CATRGGEYGTDTQYF
once | TRBJ2-3 | . | TRBV27 | TGTGCCAGCAGATACCGGTCGGAGGATACGCAGTATTTT | CASRYRSEDTQYF
. | TRBJ2-1 | TRBD2 | TRBV4-1 | TGCGCCAGCAGCACAACTAGCGGGGGATCCTACAATGAGCAGTTCTTC | CASSTTSGGSYNEQFF
. | TRBJ2-1 | . | TRBV9 | TGTGCCAGCAGCGCTGCGGTCTCCTACAATGAGCAGTTCTTC | CASSAAVSYNEQFF
. | TRBJ2-5 | . | TRBV7-2 | TGTGCCAGCAGCTTAGGAGAGGGGACCCGAGGAGAGACCCAGTACTTC | CASSLGEGTRGETQYF
. | TRBJ1-2 | . | TRBV5-1 | TGCGCCAGCAGCTTGAGTCAGGGGATGAATGGCTACACCTTC | CASSLSQGMNGYTF
. | TRBJ1-6 | . | TRBV7-2 | TGTGCCAGCAGCACGAGAAGCTCCTATAATTCACCCCTCCACTTT | CASSTRSSYNSPLHF
. | TRBJ1-5 | . | TRBV5-5 | TGTGCCAGCAGCTTGGTGTTTAATAGCAATCAGCCCCAGCATTTT | CASSLVFNSNQPQHF
. | TRBJ2-2 | . | TRBV4-1 | TGCGCCAGCAGCCAGGGGGCCCTGAACACCGGGGAGCTGTTTTTT | CASSQGALNTGELFF
. | TRBJ1-6 | . | TRBV14 | TGTGCCAGCAGCCAAGATGGGGGATTGGAACTCAATAATTCACCCCTCCACTTT | CASSQDGGLELNNSPLHF
. | TRBJ2-7 | . | TRBV6-5 | TGTGCCAGCAGCCCTGGGACGAGCTCCTACGAGCAGTACTTC | CASSPGTSSYEQYF
few | TRBJ1-2 | TRBD1 | TRBV11-2 | TGTGCCAGCAGCTTATTCTCGGGACAGGGTCGTGGCTACACCTTC | CASSLFSGQGRGYTF
. | TRBJ2-7 | . | TRBV2 | TGTGCCAGCAGTGAGGAGGGGGGACCCCCCTACGAGCAGTACTTC | CASSEEGGPPYEQYF
. | TRBJ2-3 | TRBD2 | TRBV10-3 | TGTGCCACCCACGGGGCTAGCGGGAGAGACTCAGATACGCAGTATTTT | CATHGASGRDSDTQYF
. | TRBJ2-7 | . | TRBV19 | TGTGCCAGTAGTATTGGGGAGTTGTTCTACGAGCAGTACTTC | CASSIGELFYEQYF
. | TRBJ1-6 | TRBD1 | TRBV4-1 | TGCGCCAGCAGCCAGTCTCCGGGACAGTCGCGTTCACCCCTCCACTTT | CASSQSPGQSRSPLHF
. | TRBJ1-5 | . | TRBV2 | TGTGCCAGCAGCAAAGAGGATCAGCCCCAGCATTTT | CASSKEDQPQHF
. | TRBJ1-1 | . | TRBV6-1 | TGTGCCACCTTCGAAGGGGGAGTCGCTGAAGCTTTCTTT | CATFEGGVAEAFF
. | TRBJ2-7 | . | TRBV2 | TGTGCCAGCAGCTTCTCTGAGGTCTACGAGCAGTACTTC | CASSFSEVYEQYF
. | TRBJ2-6 | . | TRBV28 | TGTGCCAGCAGTTTAGGCTCCCTAGGGACTGGGGCCAACGTCCTGACTTTC | CASSLGSLGTGANVLTF
. | TRBJ1-2 | . | TRBV2 | TGTGCCAGCAAGGAATCTGGGGAGCGATCCTATGGCTACACCTTC | CASKESGERSYGYTF
once | TRBJ2-7 | . | TRBV4-1 | TGCGCCAGCAGCCAAGCCCAGGGAAGCGAGCAGTACTTC | CASSQAQGSEQYF
. | TRBJ2-7 | TRBD2 | TRBV19 | TGTGCCAGTAGTAAACCTGGACTAGCGGGTCGTTCCTACGAGCAGTACTTC | CASSKPGLAGRSYEQYF
few | TRBJ1-1 | TRBD1 | TRBV27 | TGTGCCAGCAGACCTGGACAGGGTCCGAACACTGAAGCTTTCTTT | CASRPGQGPNTEAFF
. | TRBJ1-6 | TRBD1 | TRBV5-8 | TGTGCCAGCAGCAGGGACAGTATATCGAATTCACCCCTCCACTTT | CASSRDSISNSPLHF